This T cell receptor beta chain was sequenced for a study of shared clonotypes between healthy human individuals. Germline assignment: CDR1 KGHSH and CDR2 LQKENI. The CDR3 is made up of 15 amino acids. Deletions cut 3 bases from V and 6 bases from J, with 14 bases between. TCRdb's table, derived via immunoSEQ multiplex PCR, lists solely in-frame clones and lacks some. The sample consists of around 690,000 clones, 90% of them appearing once. The receptor was derived from a man in his late teens or twenties in good health. Some clones in this sample may be carry-over from other donors' samples. The chain joins TRBV18 to TRBJ2-2; possibly TRBD2 for D (5 bases). Sequenced sample: memory CD8+ T cells from PBMCs. Subset noted: CD45RO+ cells pooled with CCR7-negative TemRA cells. CDR3 in amino acids: CASSPGRGPAGELFF. In DNA, the CDR3 is TGTGCCAGCTCACCTGGCCGAGGGCCGGCCGGGGAGCTGTTTTTT.